A single TCR beta chain is shown here with its context. Antigen specificity is unknown. The data are from a study of blood T cells in healthy people across ages. Whole-study findings and limits: Older age went with lower TCR beta diversity per million T cells, in a roughly linear way.

Through a sample-barcoded 5' primer and a J-beta primer mix, a second PCR was run for roughly 7 to 11 cycles. Using its own MiXCR run on the 5' RACE reads, TCRdb lists one record per CDR3 protein. This repertoire shows hundreds of thousands of distinct CDR3 sequences, 20% to 25% found once; its top ten account for 9.4%. This CDR3 has 12 residues. The germline V gene has CDR1 DFQATT and CDR2 SNEGSKA (reference sequence). The same data also went into a second study, on T cells of mothers and their children.

This chain links TRBV20-1 with TRBJ2-5; D gene unclear. This sequence was found in a boy younger than 18 in good health. Sample: blood. CDR3 sequence reads: CRANRAEETQYF. DNA for the CDR3: TGCAGGGCCAACCGGGCGGAAGAGACCCAGTACTTC.